These 14 T cell receptor beta chains share one sample of origin, sequenced in a study of regulatory T cells in long-lasting Graves disease. To make TCR beta libraries, researchers used iRepertoire HTBI primers and Arm-PCR of CDR3 regions. TCRdb re-called the multiplex PCR reads through MiXCR, storing one row per CDR3 protein. The sample carries 400,000 to 450,000 distinct CDR3 sequences, around 20% recorded once. Time point here: persistent/refractory GD, antithyroid drugs over 5 years with positive TRAb. PBMC-derived RNA was used for the TCR library. The sequencing here drew on peripheral blood mononuclear cells (PBMCs), taken when the disease was refractory, from a patient treated with antithyroid drugs. These receptors all come from a female donor with Graves disease.

This clonotype was found a few times. This rearrangement joins TRBV5-1 to TRBJ2-7; D gene ambiguous. There are 15 residues in the CDR3. V lost 5 bases, J lost 0 bases, and 15 bases lay in between. Germline CDR1 reads SGHRS; CDR2 reads YFSETQ. The CDR3 DNA reads TGCGCCAGCAGACTCAACACAGATTCCTCCTACGAGCAGTACTTC. This encodes CASRLNTDSSYEQYF.

This clonotype has ten or more counts. One end of the junction fails to match germline, which may point to a read error. The chain couples TRBV5-1 to TRBJ1-1; D gene unclear. This CDR3 has 14 amino acids. The germline V gene has CDR1 SGHRS and CDR2 YFSETQ. CDR3 bases: TGTGCCAGCAGTTTAGTATCCGTGAACACTGAAGCTTTCTTT. Translated, it gives CASSLVSVNTEAFF. Based on the CDR3 plus reference TRBV5-1 and TRBJ1-1, the full variable domain is KAGVTQTPRYLIKTRGQQVTLSCSPISGHRSVSWYQQTPGQGLQFLFEYFSETQRNKGNFPGRFSGRQFSNSRSEMNVSTLELGDSALYLCASSLVSVNTEAFFGQGTRLTVV.

Ten or more counts support this clonotype. CDR3 in amino acids: CASSQGWDTSISGANVLTF. DNA for the CDR3: TGTGCCAGCAGTCAGGGGTGGGACACCTCAATCTCTGGGGCCAACGTCCTGACTTTC. This chain connects TRBV11-2 to TRBJ2-6, with D tentatively TRBD1 (6 bases). There are 19 residues in the CDR3. Germline V gene lookup returns CDR1 SGHAT and CDR2 FQNNGV. V lost 6 bases, J lost 0 bases, and 21 bases lay in between.

The rearrangement uses TRBV29-1 and TRBJ2-7; 10 nucleotides match TRBD1. Trimming took 4 bases from V and 4 from J; bases not matched to a gene: 1. The CDR3 has 12 amino acids. Looked up from germline, CDR1 is SQVTM and CDR2 is ANQGSEA. Written as DNA, the CDR3 is TGCAGCGTTGTGGGACAGGGGTACGAGCAGTACTTC. Translating it yields CSVVGQGYEQYF.

This clonotype came up many times. The chain joins TRBV12-3 or TRBV12-4 to TRBJ1-1, with D hard to call. The CDR3 spans 21 residues. V gave up 5 bases and J gave up 2 bases, with 33 bases separating them. The CDR3 protein is CASSPTQLINPLTIENTEAFF. The CDR3 region has the DNA TGTGCCAGCAGTCCCACACAACTAATCAACCCCCTCACAATAGAAAACACTGAAGCTTTCTTT.

V is TRBV29-1 and J is TRBJ2-5, with D possibly matching TRBD2 (7 bases). Germline V gene lookup returns CDR1 SQVTM and CDR2 ANQGSEA. Trimming pared 4 bases from V and 4 bases from J, leaving 22 bases between. The CDR3 has 16 residues. The CDR3 sequence is CSVVLPLTGGAETQYF. DNA for the CDR3: TGCAGCGTTGTCCTCCCCCTAACGGGGGGCGCAGAGACCCAGTACTTC.

There are a few counts of this clonotype. V usage is TRBV20-1 and J usage is TRBJ2-2, with D perhaps TRBD2 (6 bases). CDR3 length equals 14 residues. Germline V gene data show CDR1 as DFQATT and CDR2 as SNEGSKA (reference sequence). V lost 5 bases and J lost 0, with 10 bases in between. CDR3 amino acids: CSAHSGANTGELFF. The CDR3 nucleotides read TGCAGTGCTCATAGCGGAGCGAACACCGGGGAGCTGTTTTTT.

The rearrangement links TRBV12-3 or TRBV12-4 to TRBJ2-3, with D possibly being TRBD1 (6 bases). The CDR3 has 14 residues. V was pared by 6 bases and J by 2 bases, with 12 bases between. The CDR3 loop is CASSRDIHTDTQYF. The CDR3 DNA reads as TGTGCCAGCAGCCGGGACATCCACACAGATACGCAGTATTTT.

This clonotype was observed many times. The genes are TRBV10-3 and TRBJ2-5, with D perhaps TRBD1 or TRBD2 (5 bases each). Trimming removed 3 bases from V and 7 bases from J, with 21 bases in between. The CDR3 sequence is 16 residues long. The germline CDR1 and CDR2 sequences are ENHRY and SYGVKD. The CDR3 DNA sequence: TGTGCCATCAGTGAAACCGGGACCCAGAATTTAGGGACCCAGTACTTC. Translating it yields CAISETGTQNLGTQYF.

This clonotype was observed a handful of times. The gene calls are TRBV7-9 and TRBJ1-4; D is unresolved. The germline V and J ends were trimmed by 5 bases and 7 bases, with 17 bases remaining between them. The CDR3 length is 15 residues. Germline V gives CDR1 SEHNR, CDR2 FQNEAQ (reference sequence). As DNA, the CDR3 is TGTGCCAGCAGCCGCAACGGGAGGCTGGTTGAAAAACTGTTTTTT. As protein: CASSRNGRLVEKLFF.

This clonotype was found many times. This rearrangement joins TRBV28 to TRBJ2-7; the match to TRBD1 covers 7 bases. This CDR3 region has 18 residues. The ends lost 5 bases at V and 3 bases at J; junction bases unmatched: 19. In germline, CDR1 is MDHEN, CDR2 SYDVKM. In DNA, the CDR3 is TGTGCCAGCAGTGGATTGACAGGGTTGGTCGGAAACCACTACGAGCAGTACTTC. Translated, it gives CASSGLTGLVGNHYEQYF. The whole variable domain, remainder taken from reference TRBV28 and TRBJ2-7, is DVKVTQSSRYLVKRTGEKVFLECVQDMDHENMFWYRQDPGLGLRLIYFSYDVKMKEKGDIPEGYSVSREKKERFSLILESASTNQTSMYLCASSGLTGLVGNHYEQYFGPGTRLTVT.

This clonotype was recorded many times. This rearrangement joins TRBV7-2 to TRBJ1-5; D not resolved. The CDR3 runs 14 residues. Per germline, CDR1 SGHTA and CDR2 FQGNSA. The V gene lost 0 bases and the J gene lost 4 bases, with 7 bases spanning the gap. The CDR3 DNA follows: TGTGCCAGCAGCTTAGCCGCGGTGAATCAGCCCCAGCATTTT. It encodes CASSLAAVNQPQHF.

The V call is TRBV9, the J call TRBJ1-5, with D perhaps matching TRBD1 (5 bases). V was shortened by 4 bases and J by 5 bases, with 16 bases between the two germline ends. CDR1 is SGDLS, CDR2 YYNGEE, per germline. The CDR3 sequence is 15 residues long. CDR3 amino acids: CASSRGEGKYQPQHF. The CDR3 bases are TGTGCCAGCAGCAGGGGCGAAGGGAAGTATCAGCCCCAGCATTTT.

The rearrangement joins TRBV6-1 to TRBJ1-1; 8 nucleotides align to TRBD1. Germline trimming cut 6 bases from V and 10 bases from J; bases unmatched to any gene: 13. The germline gives CDR1 MNHNS, CDR2 SASEGT. This CDR3 region has 14 residues. CDR3 loop: CASRVGQGKRRAFF. CDR3 bases: TGTGCCAGCAGAGTCGGACAGGGTAAGCGGCGAGCTTTCTTT.